This T cell receptor (beta chain) was sequenced in a study of metastatic and nonmetastatic thyroid tumors. The overall study: Repertoires were compared across blood and tumor or nodule tissue from malignant and benign thyroid patients. Study-wide results and limits: Within blood and tumor, benign nodules reportedly had significantly lower TCR beta diversity than malignant thyroid tumors did.

This clone was seen a handful of times. Its target is not known. Thyroid surgery had not been preceded by any treatment in any patient. There are 15 residues in the CDR3. The germline V gene has CDR1 MNHNS and CDR2 SASEGT. Trimming cost V 1 base and J 3 bases, with 10 bases left between them. Source study methods: Clinicopathological groups supplied CDR3 differences that were used to build a distant-metastasis classifier for papillary thyroid cancer. TCRdb redid the clone calls on the PCR reads using MiXCR. TCRdb, rather than the study authors, made the V and J calls. The data contain 24,000 or so clones, approximately 23% of them seen just once; the ten biggest clones take up about 12%.

The source of this sequence is a female donor with papillary thyroid cancer or a benign thyroid nodule (not recorded which). Some clones in this sample may be carry-over from other donors' samples. The chain joins TRBV6-1 to TRBJ1-3; a possible D gene is TRBD1 (5 bases). The sample consisted of tumor tissue. CDR3 in amino acids: CASSEVAGNGNTIYF. In DNA form, the CDR3 reads TGTGCCAGCAGTGAAGTTGCAGGGAATGGAAACACCATATATTTT.